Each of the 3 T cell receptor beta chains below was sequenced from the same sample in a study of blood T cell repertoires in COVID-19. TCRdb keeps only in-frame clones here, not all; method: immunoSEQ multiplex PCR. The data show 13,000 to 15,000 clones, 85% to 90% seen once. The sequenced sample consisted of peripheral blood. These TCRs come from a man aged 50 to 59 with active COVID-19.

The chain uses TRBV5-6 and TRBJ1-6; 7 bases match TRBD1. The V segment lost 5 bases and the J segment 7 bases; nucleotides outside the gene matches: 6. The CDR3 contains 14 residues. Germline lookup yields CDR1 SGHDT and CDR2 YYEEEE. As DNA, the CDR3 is TGTGCCAGCAGACGACAGGGTTTGAATTCACCCCTCCACTTT. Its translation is CASRRQGLNSPLHF.

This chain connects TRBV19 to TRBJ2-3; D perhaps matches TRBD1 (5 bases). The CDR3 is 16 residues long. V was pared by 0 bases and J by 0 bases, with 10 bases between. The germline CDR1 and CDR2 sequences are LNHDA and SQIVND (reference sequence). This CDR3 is CASSIDLPGSTDTQYF. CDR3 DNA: TGTGCCAGTAGTATAGATCTCCCAGGGAGCACAGATACGCAGTATTTT.

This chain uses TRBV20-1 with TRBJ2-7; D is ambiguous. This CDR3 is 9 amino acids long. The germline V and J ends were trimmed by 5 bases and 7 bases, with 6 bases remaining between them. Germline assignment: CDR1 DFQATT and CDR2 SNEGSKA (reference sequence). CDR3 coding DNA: TGCAGTGCTGGTACAGAGCAGTACTTC. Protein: CSAGTEQYF.